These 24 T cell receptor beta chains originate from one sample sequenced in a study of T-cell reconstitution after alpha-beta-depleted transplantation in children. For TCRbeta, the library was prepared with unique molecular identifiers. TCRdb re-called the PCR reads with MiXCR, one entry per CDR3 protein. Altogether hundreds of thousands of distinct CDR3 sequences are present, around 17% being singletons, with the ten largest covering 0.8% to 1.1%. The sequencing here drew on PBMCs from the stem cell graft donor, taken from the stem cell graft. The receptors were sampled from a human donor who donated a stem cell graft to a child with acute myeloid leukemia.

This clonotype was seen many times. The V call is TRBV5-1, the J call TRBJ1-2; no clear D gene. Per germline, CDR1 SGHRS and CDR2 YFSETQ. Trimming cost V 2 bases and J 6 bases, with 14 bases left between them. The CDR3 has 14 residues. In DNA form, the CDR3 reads TGCGCCAGCAGCTTTCTGGGCGGTGAGGATGGCTACACCTTC. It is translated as CASSFLGGEDGYTF.

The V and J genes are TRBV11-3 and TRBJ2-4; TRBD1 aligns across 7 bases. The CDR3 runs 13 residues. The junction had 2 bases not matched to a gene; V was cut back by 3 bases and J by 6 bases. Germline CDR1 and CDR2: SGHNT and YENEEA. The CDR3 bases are TGTGCCAGCAGCTTGGGGGACAGAAACATTCAGTACTTC. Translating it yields CASSLGDRNIQYF.

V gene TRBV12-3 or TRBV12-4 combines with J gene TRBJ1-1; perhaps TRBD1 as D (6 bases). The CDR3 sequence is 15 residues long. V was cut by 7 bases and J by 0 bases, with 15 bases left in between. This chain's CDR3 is CASISPGQMNTEAFF. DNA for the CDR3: TGTGCCAGCATCTCACCGGGACAAATGAACACTGAAGCTTTCTTT.

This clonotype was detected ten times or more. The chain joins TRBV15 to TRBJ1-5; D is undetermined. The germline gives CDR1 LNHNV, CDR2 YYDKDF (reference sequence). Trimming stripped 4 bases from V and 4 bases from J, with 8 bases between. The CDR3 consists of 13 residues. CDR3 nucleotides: TGTGCCACCAGCAACCGACGGAATCAGCCCCAGCATTTT. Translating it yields CATSNRRNQPQHF.

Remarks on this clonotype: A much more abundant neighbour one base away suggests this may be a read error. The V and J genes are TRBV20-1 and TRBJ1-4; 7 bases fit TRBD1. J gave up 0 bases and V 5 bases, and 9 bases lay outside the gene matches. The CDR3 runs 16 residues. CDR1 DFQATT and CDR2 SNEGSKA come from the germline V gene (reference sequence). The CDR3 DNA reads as TGCAGTGCTGCACATAACAGGGGCGCAACTAATGAAAAACTGTTTTTT. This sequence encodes CSAAHNRGATNEKLFF.

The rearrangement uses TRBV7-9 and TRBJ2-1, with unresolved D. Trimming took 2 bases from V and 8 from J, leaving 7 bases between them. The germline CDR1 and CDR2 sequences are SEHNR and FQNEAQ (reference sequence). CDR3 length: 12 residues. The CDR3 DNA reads TGTGCCAGCAGCTTAACGGTAGATGAGCAGTTCTTC. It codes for CASSLTVDEQFF.

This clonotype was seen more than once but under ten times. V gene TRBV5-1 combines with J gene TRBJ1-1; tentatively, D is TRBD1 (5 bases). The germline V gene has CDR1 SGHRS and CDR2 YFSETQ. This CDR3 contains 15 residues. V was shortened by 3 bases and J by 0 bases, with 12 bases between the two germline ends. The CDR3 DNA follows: TGCGCCAGCAGCTCCATGGGGGGAATGAACACTGAAGCTTTCTTT. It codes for CASSSMGGMNTEAFF.

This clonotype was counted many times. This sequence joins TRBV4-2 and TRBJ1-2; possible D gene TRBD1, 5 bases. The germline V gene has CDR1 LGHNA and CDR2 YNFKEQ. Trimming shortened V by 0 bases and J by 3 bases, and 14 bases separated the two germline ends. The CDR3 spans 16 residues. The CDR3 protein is CASSQERTGADYGYTF. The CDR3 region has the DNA TGTGCCAGCAGCCAAGAAAGAACAGGCGCCGACTATGGCTACACCTTC.

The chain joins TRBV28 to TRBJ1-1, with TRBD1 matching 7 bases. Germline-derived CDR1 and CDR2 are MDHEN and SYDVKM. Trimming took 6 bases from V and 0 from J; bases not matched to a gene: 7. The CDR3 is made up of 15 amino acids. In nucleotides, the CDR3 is TGTGCCAGCAGCCCTAGGGGACAGATGAACACTGAAGCTTTCTTT. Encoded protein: CASSPRGQMNTEAFF.

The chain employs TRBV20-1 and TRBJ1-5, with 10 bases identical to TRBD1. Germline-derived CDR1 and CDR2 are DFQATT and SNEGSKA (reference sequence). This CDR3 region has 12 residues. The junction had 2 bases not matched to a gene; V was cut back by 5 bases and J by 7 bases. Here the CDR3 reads CSAGQGEQPQHF. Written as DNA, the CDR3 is TGCAGTGCTGGACAGGGGGAACAGCCCCAGCATTTT.

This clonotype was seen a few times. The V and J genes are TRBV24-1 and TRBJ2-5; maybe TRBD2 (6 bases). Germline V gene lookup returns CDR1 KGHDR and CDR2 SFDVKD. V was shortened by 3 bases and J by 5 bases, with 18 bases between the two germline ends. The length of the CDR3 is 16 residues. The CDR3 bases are TGTGCCACCAGTGATACTAAGGCGGGGATCGGGGAGACCCAGTACTTC. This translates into CATSDTKAGIGETQYF.

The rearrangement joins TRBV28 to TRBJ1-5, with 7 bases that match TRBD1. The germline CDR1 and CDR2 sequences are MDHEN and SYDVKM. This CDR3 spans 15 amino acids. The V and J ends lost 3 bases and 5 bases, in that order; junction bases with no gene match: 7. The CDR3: CASSFGTVIDQPQHF. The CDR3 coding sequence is TGTGCCAGCAGTTTCGGGACAGTAATCGATCAGCCCCAGCATTTT.

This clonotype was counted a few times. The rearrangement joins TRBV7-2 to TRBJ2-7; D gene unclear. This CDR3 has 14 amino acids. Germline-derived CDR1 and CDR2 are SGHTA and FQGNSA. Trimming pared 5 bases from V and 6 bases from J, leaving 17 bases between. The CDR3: CASSVGWALSEQYV. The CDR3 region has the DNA TGTGCCAGCAGCGTCGGCTGGGCTTTAAGCGAGCAGTACGTC.

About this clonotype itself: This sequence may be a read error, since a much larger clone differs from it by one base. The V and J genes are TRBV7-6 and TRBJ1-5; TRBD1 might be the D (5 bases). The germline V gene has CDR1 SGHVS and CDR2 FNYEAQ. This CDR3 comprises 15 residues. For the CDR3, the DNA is TGTGCCGGCAGCTCGGGACTGGGGTTCAATCAGCCCCAGCATTTT. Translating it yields CAGSSGLGFNQPQHF.

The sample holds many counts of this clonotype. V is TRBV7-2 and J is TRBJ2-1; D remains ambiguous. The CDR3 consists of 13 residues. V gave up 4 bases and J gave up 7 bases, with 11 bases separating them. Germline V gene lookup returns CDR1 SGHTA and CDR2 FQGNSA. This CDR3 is CASSSPPRNEQFF. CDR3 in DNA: TGTGCCAGCAGCTCCCCCCCCCGGAATGAGCAGTTCTTC.

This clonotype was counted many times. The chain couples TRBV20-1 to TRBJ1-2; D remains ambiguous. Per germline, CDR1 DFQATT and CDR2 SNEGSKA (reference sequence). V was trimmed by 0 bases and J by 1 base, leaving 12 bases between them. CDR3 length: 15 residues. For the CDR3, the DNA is TGCAGTGCTAGAGATCCCCGCCTCCGTAACTATGGCTACACCTTC. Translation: CSARDPRLRNYGYTF.

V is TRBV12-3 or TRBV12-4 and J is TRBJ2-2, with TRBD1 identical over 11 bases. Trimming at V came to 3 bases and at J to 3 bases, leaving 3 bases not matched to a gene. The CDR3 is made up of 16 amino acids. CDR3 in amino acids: CASSLGQGVDTGELFF. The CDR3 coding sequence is TGTGCCAGCAGTTTGGGACAGGGGGTTGACACCGGGGAGCTGTTTTTT.

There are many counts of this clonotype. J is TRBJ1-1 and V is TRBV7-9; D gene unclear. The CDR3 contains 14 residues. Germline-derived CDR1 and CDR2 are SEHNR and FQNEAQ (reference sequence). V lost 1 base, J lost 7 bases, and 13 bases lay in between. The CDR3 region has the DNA TGTGCCAGCAGCTTAGTCGCCCCAGGCGGTGAAGCTTTCTTT. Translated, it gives CASSLVAPGGEAFF.

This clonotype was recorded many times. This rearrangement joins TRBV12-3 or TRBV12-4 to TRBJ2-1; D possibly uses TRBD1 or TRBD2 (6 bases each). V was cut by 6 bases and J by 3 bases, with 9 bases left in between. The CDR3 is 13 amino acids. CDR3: CASREGGYNEQFF. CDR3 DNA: TGTGCCAGCAGGGAGGGGGGCTACAATGAGCAGTTCTTC.

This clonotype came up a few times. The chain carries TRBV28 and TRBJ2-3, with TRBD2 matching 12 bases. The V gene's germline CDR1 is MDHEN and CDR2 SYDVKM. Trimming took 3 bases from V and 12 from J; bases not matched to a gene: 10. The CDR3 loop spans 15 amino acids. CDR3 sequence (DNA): TGTGCCAGCAGTTTCCCCACTAGCGGGGGGTCCGCCCAGTATTTT. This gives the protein CASSFPTSGGSAQYF.

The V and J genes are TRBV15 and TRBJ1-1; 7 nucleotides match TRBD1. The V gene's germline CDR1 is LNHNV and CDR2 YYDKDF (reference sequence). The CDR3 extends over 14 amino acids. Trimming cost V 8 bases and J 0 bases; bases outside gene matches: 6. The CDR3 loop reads CATGEGQLNTEAFF. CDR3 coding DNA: TGTGCCACCGGGGAGGGACAGCTGAACACTGAAGCTTTCTTT.

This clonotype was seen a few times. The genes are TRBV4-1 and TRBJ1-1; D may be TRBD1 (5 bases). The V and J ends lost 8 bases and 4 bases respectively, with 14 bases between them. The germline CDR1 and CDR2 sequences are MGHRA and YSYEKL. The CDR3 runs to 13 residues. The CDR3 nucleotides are TGCGCCAGCTCCGAGGAGGGGACCACTGAAGCTTTCTTT. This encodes CASSEEGTTEAFF.

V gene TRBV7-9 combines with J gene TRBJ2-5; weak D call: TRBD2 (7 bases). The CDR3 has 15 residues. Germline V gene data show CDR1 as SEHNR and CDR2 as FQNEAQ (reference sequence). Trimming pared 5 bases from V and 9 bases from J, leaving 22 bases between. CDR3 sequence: CASSLSGGQVWAQYF. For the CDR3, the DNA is TGTGCCAGCAGCCTGTCGGGGGGCCAGGTATGGGCCCAGTACTTC. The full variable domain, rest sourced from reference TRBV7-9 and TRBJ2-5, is DTGVSQNPRHKITKRGQNVTFRCDPISEHNRLYWYRQTLGQGPEFLTYFQNEAQLEKSRLLSDRFSAERPKGSFSTLEIQRTEQGDSAMYLCASSLSGGQVWAQYFGPGTRLLVL.

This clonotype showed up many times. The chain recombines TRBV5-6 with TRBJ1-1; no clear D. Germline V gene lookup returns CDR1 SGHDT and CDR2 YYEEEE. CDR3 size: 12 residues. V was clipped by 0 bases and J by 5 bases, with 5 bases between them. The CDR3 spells CASSLVRTEAFF. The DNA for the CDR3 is TGTGCCAGCAGCTTGGTAAGGACTGAAGCTTTCTTT.